A selection of T cell receptor beta chains follows, all from one sample in a study of OX40 agonist ivuxolimab in advanced cancers. Here immunoSEQ multiplex PCR was the method, and the copy in TCRdb shows in-frame clones only, minus some. The sample records approximately 50,000 clones, around four fifths being singletons. The input for sequencing was CD4+ or CD8+ T cells sorted from blood, taken in a trial of the OX40 agonist ivuxolimab. Receptors were obtained from an adult with an advanced solid tumor such as melanoma, head and neck, liver or kidney cancer. Each CDR3 is given with its conserved first and last residue. D genes are given only for firm matches. Only some rows state a clone size, as once, few, many or a class for expanded clones.

D gene | J gene | V gene | clone size | CDR3 protein | CDR3 DNA
TRBD1 | TRBJ1-1 | TRBV7-2 | - | CASSLFPGGDTEAFF | TGTGCCAGCAGCTTATTCCCAGGGGGGGACACTGAAGCTTTCTTT
- | TRBJ2-1 | TRBV21-1 | - | CARRSSRGAVSYNEQFF | TGTGCCAGGCGTTCATCCCGGGGGGCTGTTTCCTACAATGAGCAGTTCTTC
TRBD1 | TRBJ1-6 | TRBV5-4 | - | CASSLRGQGINSPLHF | TGTGCCAGCAGCTTGAGGGGACAGGGGATTAATTCACCCCTCCACTTT
- | TRBJ1-2 | TRBV2 | few | CASVYEGDVYGYTF | TGTGCCAGCGTGTATGAGGGCGACGTCTATGGCTACACCTTC
- | TRBJ2-5 | TRBV18 | - | CASSGVARETQYF | TGTGCCAGCTCAGGGGTAGCTCGAGAGACCCAGTACTTC
- | TRBJ2-7 | TRBV5-8 | - | CASNFVVYEQYF | TGTGCCAGCAACTTCGTGGTCTACGAGCAGTACTTC
- | TRBJ2-3 | TRBV7-2 | - | CASSPVPRDTQYF | TGTGCCAGCAGCCCGGTGCCTAGGGATACGCAGTATTTT
- | TRBJ1-6 | TRBV5-1 | - | CASSLVGTDNSPLHF | TGCGCCAGCAGCTTGGTCGGCACGGATAATTCACCCCTCCACTTT
- | TRBJ2-1 | TRBV7-8 | - | CASGTERSYNEQFF | TGTGCCAGCGGAACCGAACGCTCCTACAATGAGCAGTTCTTC
- | TRBJ1-2 | TRBV28 | - | CASSSSWAYSYGYTF | -
TRBD1 | TRBJ1-6 | TRBV27 | - | CASSFLGQGGSPLHF | TGTGCCAGCAGTTTCTTGGGACAGGGTGGGTCACCCCTCCACTTT
TRBD1 | TRBJ2-7 | TRBV30 | - | CAWSGGTGLREQYF | TGTGCCTGGAGTGGCGGGACAGGGTTGAGGGAGCAGTACTTC
- | TRBJ2-7 | TRBV12-2 | - | CASRSDRYAYEQYF | TGTGCAAGTCGATCGGACAGGTATGCCTACGAGCAGTACTTC
- | TRBJ1-5 | TRBV21-1 | - | CASRPRGQPQHF | TGTGCCAGCAGACCTAGGGGACAGCCCCAGCATTTT
- | TRBJ1-3 | TRBV6-5 | - | CASRPTALLGNTIYF | TGTGCCAGCAGGCCAACGGCCCTGCTGGGAAACACCATATATTTT
- | TRBJ2-1 | TRBV11-2 | - | CASSLILGGGDNEQFF | TGTGCCAGCAGCCTCATCCTGGGGGGGGGCGACAATGAGCAGTTCTTC
- | TRBJ2-7 | TRBV5-6 | - | CASSSISGDNYEQYF | TGTGCCAGCAGCTCGATAAGCGGGGACAACTACGAGCAGTACTTC
- | TRBJ1-6 | TRBV6-6 | - | CASSRTEYNSPLHF | TGTGCCAGCAGCCGGACAGAATATAATTCACCCCTCCACTTT
TRBD1 | TRBJ1-1 | TRBV2 | - | CASIGTAVNTEAFF | TGTGCCAGTATCGGGACAGCCGTGAACACTGAAGCTTTCTTT
TRBD1 | TRBJ2-1 | TRBV6-5 | - | CASSRDRAPREQFF | TGTGCCAGCAGTCGGGACAGGGCCCCTCGTGAGCAGTTCTTC
- | TRBJ2-6 | TRBV19 | - | CASSIRDTGANVLTF | TGTGCCAGTAGTATCCGGGACACCGGGGCCAACGTCCTGACTTTC
TRBD1 | TRBJ1-2 | TRBV4-2 | many | CASSQPGQGVHGYTF | TGTGCCAGCAGCCAACCAGGACAGGGGGTTCATGGCTACACCTTC
- | TRBJ1-5 | TRBV30 | - | CAWSETGTAEPQHF | TGTGCCTGGAGCGAGACCGGGACGGCGGAGCCCCAGCATTTT
TRBD1 | TRBJ2-1 | TRBV29-1 | once | CSTTRQGAYNEQFF | TGCAGCACCACTAGACAGGGGGCTTACAATGAGCAGTTCTTC